This TCR beta chain was recorded in a study of OX40 agonist ivuxolimab in advanced cancers. Study overall: In this trial design, patients received ivuxolimab intravenously at 0.01 to 10 mg/kg every 2 weeks. Partial responses, seen in three patients, involved one hepatocellular carcinoma and two cutaneous melanomas.

CDR1 and CDR2 (germline): SGDLS, YYNGEE. CDR3 length: 14 amino acids. J gave up 7 bases and V 4 bases, and 9 bases lay outside the gene matches. Measured with immunoSEQ multiplex PCR; TCRdb has only the in-frame clones, and not every one. The sample shows over 40,000 clones, 85% of them seen only once. Sequencing was performed on CD4+ or CD8+ T cells sorted from blood, taken in a trial of the OX40 agonist ivuxolimab. The clonotype was recovered from an adult with an advanced solid tumor such as melanoma, head and neck, liver or kidney cancer. The gene calls are TRBV9 and TRBJ2-7; TRBD1 matches at 9 bases. The CDR3 nucleotides are TGTGCCAGCAGCTTCAGACAGGGGGGAGGGGAGCAGTACTTC. It is translated as CASSFRQGGGEQYF. Full variable domain (missing parts from reference TRBV9 and TRBJ2-7): DSGVTQTPKHLITATGQRVTLRCSPRSGDLSVYWYQQSLDQGLQFLIQYYNGEERAKGNILERFSAQQFPDLHSELNLSSLELGDSALYFCASSFRQGGGEQYFGPGTRLTVT.